These 13 T cell receptor beta chains were sequenced from one sample in a study of T cell repertoires in cytomegalovirus infection. Using its own MiXCR run on the reads, TCRdb lists one record per CDR3 protein. The top ten hold around 13% of the sample, which has more than 350,000 distinct CDR3 sequences, roughly 31% seen once. What was sequenced was PBMCs. The receptor source for this set is a human donor in good health (CMV status not recorded). Some clones in this sample may be carry-over from other donors' samples.

The rearrangement uses TRBV18 and TRBJ1-1, with TRBD1 matching 8 bases. The CDR3 runs to 14 residues. The germline CDR1 and CDR2 sequences are KGHSH and LQKENI. J gave up 5 bases and V 6 bases, and 8 bases lay outside the gene matches. The CDR3 loop reads CASSADRVGTEAFF. The CDR3 DNA reads TGTGCCAGCTCGGCGGACAGGGTGGGAACTGAAGCTTTCTTT.

To note about this clonotype: A junction boundary mismatches the germline segment, possibly from a read error. The chain links TRBV27 to TRBJ2-1, with D perhaps TRBD2 (7 bases). The CDR3 is made up of 14 amino acids. The germline V gene encodes CDR1 MNHEY and CDR2 SMNVEV (reference sequence). CDR3 DNA: TGTGGCAGCAATAAACCGGGGGGCCAAAATGAGCGGTTCTTC. It codes for CGSNKPGGQNERFF.

This clonotype showed up just a few times. Being one base from a much bigger clone, this may be a read error. The J gene is TRBJ1-1, the V gene TRBV7-2; maybe TRBD1 (6 bases). From germline, CDR1 is SGHTA and CDR2 FQGNSA. V dropped 8 bases and J dropped 5 bases, with 15 bases sitting between them. The CDR3 is 13 residues long. The CDR3 nucleotides read TGTGCCAGCCTCCCCGGGGGCTGGACTGAAGCTTTCTTT. This sequence encodes CASLPGGWTEAFF.

The chain uses TRBV28 and TRBJ2-6; the match to TRBD1 covers 7 bases. Germline V gene data show CDR1 as MDHEN and CDR2 as SYDVKM. The CDR3 is 17 residues long. J lost 0 bases, V lost 2 bases, and 4 bases had no gene match. In nucleotides, the CDR3 is TGTGCCAGCAGTTTAGGGACAGAGAGCTCTGGGGCCAACGTCCTGACTTTC. It is translated as CASSLGTESSGANVLTF.

This clonotype was found many times. The genes are TRBV7-9 and TRBJ2-3; D not resolved. The CDR3 covers 17 residues. V was shortened by 5 bases and J by 2 bases, with 20 bases between the two germline ends. Germline CDR1 is SEHNR and CDR2 is FQNEAQ (reference sequence). CDR3 loop: CASSLSSWRIDTDTQYF. In DNA, the CDR3 is TGTGCCAGCAGCCTAAGTTCATGGCGGATTGACACAGATACGCAGTATTTT.

This clonotype was detected ten times or more. The rearrangement uses TRBV7-2 and TRBJ2-2; D not certain. This CDR3 spans 13 amino acids. Trimming left V 5 bases short and J 8 bases short, with 12 bases between. The germline V gene has CDR1 SGHTA and CDR2 FQGNSA. The CDR3 nucleotides read TGTGCCAGCAGCGAGAGCTACTCTGGGGAGCTGTTTTTT. It yields the protein CASSESYSGELFF.

This clonotype showed up many times. The V gene is TRBV7-2, the J gene TRBJ2-5; 10 nucleotides align to TRBD2. Germline V lookup: CDR1 SGHTA, CDR2 FQGNSA. The CDR3 runs to 15 residues. Trimming removed 5 bases from V and 2 bases from J; junction bases left unmatched: 5. As DNA, the CDR3 is TGTGCCAGCAGCCCGGGACTAGCGAGGCAAGAGACCCAGTACTTC. Residues: CASSPGLARQETQYF.

This clonotype came up once. The chain recombines TRBV5-5 with TRBJ2-2; D is possibly TRBD1 (5 bases). The CDR3 consists of 17 residues. V was trimmed by 4 bases and J by 0 bases, leaving 16 bases between them. Germline CDR1 SGHKS, CDR2 YYEKEE (reference sequence). CDR3 loop: CASSRTPRTANTGELFF. CDR3 bases: TGTGCCAGCAGCCGGACACCGCGGACGGCGAACACCGGGGAGCTGTTTTTT.

The rearrangement joins TRBV5-1 to TRBJ2-1, with D uncertain. Germline V gives CDR1 SGHRS, CDR2 YFSETQ. The CDR3 extends over 12 amino acids. Deletions cut 4 bases from V and 8 bases from J, with 10 bases between. This chain's CDR3 is CASSKGFDEQFF. CDR3 coding DNA: TGCGCCAGCAGCAAAGGGTTCGATGAGCAGTTCTTC.

The chain has TRBV20-1 and TRBJ2-1; D is uncertain. The CDR3 loop spans 16 amino acids. The germline V and J ends were trimmed by 1 base and 0 bases, with 13 bases remaining between them. Germline V gives CDR1 DFQATT, CDR2 SNEGSKA (reference sequence). DNA for the CDR3: TGCAGTGCTAGAGGGGTTAGGTTGGTCTCCTACAATGAGCAGTTCTTC. Translating it yields CSARGVRLVSYNEQFF.

There are many counts of this clonotype. This sequence joins TRBV7-2 and TRBJ1-1; 9 bases line up with TRBD1. The junction had 11 bases not matched to a gene; V was cut back by 1 base and J by 5 bases. Germline CDR1 SGHTA, CDR2 FQGNSA. The CDR3 is 17 amino acids. CDR3: CASSLGSGQGRNTEAFF. DNA of the CDR3: TGTGCCAGCAGCTTAGGTAGTGGACAGGGGAGGAATACTGAAGCTTTCTTT.

The chain combines TRBV27 with TRBJ1-1, with D perhaps matching TRBD1 (6 bases). Trimming stripped 3 bases from V and 7 bases from J, with 18 bases between. Germline V CDR1 and CDR2: MNHEY, SMNVEV (reference sequence). The CDR3 runs to 15 residues. The CDR3 sequence: CASSFTGGRVLEAFF. CDR3 DNA: TGTGCCAGCAGTTTTACGGGGGGCAGGGTCCTTGAAGCTTTCTTT.

This clonotype occurred once. Since a much larger clone is just one base distant, this may be a read error. This chain uses TRBV7-9 with TRBJ2-3, with 12 nucleotides matching TRBD2. The CDR3 has 15 amino acids. Losses at the gene ends were 5 bases for V and 8 bases for J; bases not matched to a gene: 8. Per the germline V gene, CDR1 is SEHNR and CDR2 is FQNEAQ (reference sequence). The CDR3 reads CASSPTSSGGVTQYF. The CDR3 nucleotides read TGTGCCAGCAGCCCCACGTCTAGCGGGGGGGTTACGCAGTATTTT.